This T cell receptor (beta chain) was sequenced in a study of T cell changes during pregnancy in multiple sclerosis. Germline V gene lookup returns CDR1 SGHRS and CDR2 YFSETQ. The germline V and J ends were trimmed by 1 base and 5 bases, with 12 bases remaining between them. CDR3 length: 14 residues. Assay: immunoSEQ multiplex PCR; the TCRdb copy retains only in-frame clones and omits some. This sample has about 86,000 clones; roughly 90% occur once, and the top ten carry around 1.8%. The rearrangement joins TRBV5-1 to TRBJ1-1; a weak D match, TRBD1 (6 bases). Sample: peripheral blood, taken in the first trimester of pregnancy. This clonotype was sampled from a female donor in good health, enrolled as a control in a pregnancy study. The CDR3 protein is CASSLLRTETEAFF. CDR3 in DNA: TGCGCCAGCAGCTTGTTGCGGACAGAGACTGAAGCTTTCTTT.